This T cell receptor (beta chain) was obtained from a study of cytomegalovirus exposure and HLA in healthy donors. Overall study results and limits: For cytomegalovirus status, the classifier reportedly gave diagnoses with high specificity and sensitivity. Indistinguishability led to the exclusion of some V segments, TRBV6-2 and TRBV6-3 included.

Trimming shortened V by 0 bases and J by 0 bases, and 5 bases separated the two germline ends. CDR1 is MNHEY and CDR2 is SVGAGI in the germline V gene. The CDR3 spans 15 residues. Both 60 Vbeta primers and 13 Jbeta primers went into the PCR. The table came from immunoSEQ multiplex PCR; TCRdb's copy has only in-frame clones and leaves some out. In the table there are some 70,000 clones, approximately 70% of which are singletons. With regard to this clone: Its antigen remains unidentified.

This chain connects TRBV6-5 to TRBJ2-2; D is undetermined. Sequencing input: PBMCs. This TCR came from a male donor in good health and CMV-seropositive. The DNA for the CDR3 is TGTGCCAGCAGTTACTCCGCGGCGAACACCGGGGAGCTGTTTTTT. Its translation: CASSYSAANTGELFF.